Presented here are 22 T cell receptor beta chains from one specimen sequenced in a study of CD8+CD57+ T cells in acquired aplastic anemia. Those patients picked for sequencing had displayed CD8+CD57+ cell expansion on flow cytometry. Profiling that covered TCR beta VDJ and CDR3 relied on genomic DNA as its template. TCRdb re-analysed the reads in MiXCR, keeping a single row per CDR3 protein. This sample has approximately 150,000 distinct CDR3 sequences, with around half found just once. Sequenced input: sorted CD4+, CD8+, or CD8+CD57+ T cells (not recorded which) from PBMCs. These receptors originate from a human donor with aplastic anemia.

The chain carries TRBV10-3 and TRBJ2-1; D is undetermined. Germline V lookup: CDR1 ENHRY, CDR2 SYGVKD. V lost 6 bases to trimming and J lost 0 bases, with 9 bases between them. CDR3 size: 14 residues. CDR3 DNA: TGTGCCATCAGGCCCGGTACCTCCTACAATGAGCAGTTCTTC. Translating it yields CAIRPGTSYNEQFF.

There are a few counts of this clonotype. The chain has TRBV4-1 and TRBJ1-5, with D perhaps TRBD1 (5 bases). Trimming stripped 0 bases from V and 2 bases from J, with 20 bases between. The germline V gene encodes CDR1 MGHRA and CDR2 YSYEKL. The CDR3 is 19 residues long. The CDR3 here is CASSQDLRGIGARNQPQHF. CDR3 nucleotides: TGCGCCAGCAGCCAAGATCTTCGGGGGATCGGGGCACGCAATCAGCCCCAGCATTTT.

This clonotype was counted ten times or more. This chain links TRBV4-1 with TRBJ1-2; TRBD1 matches 8 bases. CDR1 and CDR2 (germline): MGHRA, YSYEKL. The CDR3 extends over 15 amino acids. Trimming cost V 0 bases and J 4 bases; bases outside gene matches: 4. For the CDR3, the DNA is TGCGCCAGCAGCCAAGAACCGGGACAGGTCTATGGCTACACCTTC. Translation: CASSQEPGQVYGYTF.

This clonotype was seen only a few times. V and J are TRBV10-1 and TRBJ2-1; TRBD2 is a possible D gene (6 bases). Deletions cut 8 bases from V and 5 bases from J, with 13 bases between. The CDR3 covers 13 residues. From germline, CDR1 is WNHNN and CDR2 SYGVQD (reference sequence). The CDR3 here is CASLSGADNEQFF. The CDR3 bases are TGCGCCAGCCTCTCGGGAGCAGACAATGAGCAGTTCTTC.

The V and J genes are TRBV29-1 and TRBJ1-4; a possible D gene is TRBD1 (6 bases). The germline gives CDR1 SQVTM, CDR2 ANQGSEA. Trimming cost V 4 bases and J 7 bases, with 28 bases left between them. The CDR3 has 18 amino acids. The CDR3 nucleotides read TGCAGCGTTGTACCAACCACTGAGGGGGTAACTCGGGGTGAAAAACTGTTTTTT. It specifies CSVVPTTEGVTRGEKLFF.

The V call is TRBV4-3, the J call TRBJ1-1; D gene ambiguous. The CDR3 contains 14 residues. Trimming took 3 bases from V and 1 from J, leaving 9 bases between them. The V gene's germline CDR1 is LGHNA and CDR2 YSLEER. This CDR3 reads CASSHDRGNTEAFF. The DNA of the CDR3 is TGCGCCAGCAGCCATGACCGGGGGAACACTGAAGCTTTCTTT.

This clonotype was seen repeatedly, ten times or more. The chain is built from TRBV10-1 and TRBJ1-5; maybe TRBD1 (5 bases). V shed 2 bases and J shed 10 bases, with 12 bases lying between them. The V gene's germline CDR1 is WNHNN and CDR2 SYGVQD (reference sequence). This CDR3 comprises 13 residues. The CDR3 here is CASSEGTYRPQHF. In DNA, the CDR3 is TGCGCCAGCAGTGAGGGGACCTACCGTCCCCAGCATTTT.

This clonotype was observed a handful of times. Being one base from a much bigger clone, this may be a read error. The rearrangement joins TRBV5-1 to TRBJ2-7; 7 positions match TRBD2. The CDR3 is 19 residues long. Germline values: CDR1 SGHRS, CDR2 YFSETQ. J was trimmed by 0 bases and V by 4 bases; bases with no gene match: 19. The CDR3 loop reads CASSHPARLTERGSYEQYF. The CDR3 bases are TGCGCCAGCAGCCACCCAGCTCGGCTAACAGAGCGGGGCTCCTACGAGCAGTACTTC.

This clonotype was found many times. The V and J genes are TRBV6-5 and TRBJ2-3; D might be TRBD2 (6 bases). CDR1 and CDR2 from the germline V gene are MNHEY and SVGAGI. Trimming stripped 6 bases from V and 4 bases from J, with 14 bases between. The CDR3 has 14 amino acids. CDR3 sequence (DNA): TGTGCCAGCAGGGGAGGTGGGGCCCCAGATACGCAGTATTTT. Protein sequence: CASRGGGAPDTQYF.

This clonotype was detected many times. The V call is TRBV3-1, the J call TRBJ1-2; D is uncertain. Germline V gene data show CDR1 as LGHDT and CDR2 as YNNKEL (reference sequence). The CDR3 has 14 residues. V was trimmed by 4 bases and J by 4 bases, leaving 13 bases between them. CDR3 region: CASSLQGLGYGYTF. The CDR3, as DNA: TGTGCCAGCAGCCTACAAGGCCTAGGCTATGGCTACACCTTC.

This clonotype was found a few times. This sequence may be a read error, since a much larger clone differs from it by one base. Here the CDR3 omits its conserved ending phenylalanine or tryptophan, so a read error is the likely source. The chain uses TRBV5-4 and TRBJ2-7; D might be TRBD1 (6 bases). Germline assignment: CDR1 SGHNT and CDR2 YYREEE (reference sequence). V gave up 1 base and J gave up 6 bases, with 11 bases separating them. CDR3 size: 13 residues. DNA for the CDR3: TGTGCCAGCAGCTTGAAACAGGGTGGCGAGCAGTACCTC. This encodes CASSLKQGGEQYL.

V and J are TRBV24-1 and TRBJ2-7; D uncertain. Germline V gene sequence: CDR1 KGHDR, CDR2 SFDVKD. CDR3 length: 13 residues. V was cut by 11 bases and J by 3 bases, with 16 bases left in between. DNA of the CDR3: TGTGCCAGCTCACCAAGGCCCGGCTACGAGCAGTACTTC. Amino acids: CASSPRPGYEQYF.

In this sample, this clonotype turned up many times. The chain couples TRBV10-3 to TRBJ1-4; tentatively, D is TRBD1 (5 bases). Germline assignment: CDR1 ENHRY and CDR2 SYGVKD. This CDR3 region has 15 residues. The V and J ends lost 0 bases and 3 bases respectively, with 8 bases between them. In nucleotides, the CDR3 is TGTGCCATCAGTGAGTCGATAGGGGCTAATGAAAAACTGTTTTTT. Its protein is CAISESIGANEKLFF.

This clonotype was counted at least ten times. The CDR3 is CASSSTGIQETQYF. DNA of the CDR3: TGTGCCAGCAGCTCCACAGGGATACAAGAGACCCAGTACTTC. The chain joins TRBV7-2 to TRBJ2-5, with D perhaps TRBD1 (6 bases). Germline-derived CDR1 and CDR2 are SGHTA and FQGNSA. Between the trimmed V and J ends, which lost 4 bases and 2 bases, there was a span of 11 bases. The CDR3 has 14 residues.

The chain carries TRBV10-3 and TRBJ1-2; TRBD1 matches at 12 bases. The CDR3 contains 19 residues. CDR1 ENHRY and CDR2 SYGVKD come from the germline V gene. J lost 6 bases, V lost 3 bases, and 17 bases had no gene match. Here the CDR3 DNA reads TGTGCCATCAGTGAACGTAAACCGGGACAGGGGGCGCTAAGGCATGGCTACACCTTC. This gives the protein CAISERKPGQGALRHGYTF.

The chain links TRBV15 to TRBJ2-7; TRBD1 matches at 10 bases. Germline V lookup: CDR1 LNHNV, CDR2 YYDKDF (reference sequence). The ends lost 0 bases at V and 1 base at J; junction bases unmatched: 6. The CDR3 runs to 17 residues. CDR3 in amino acids: CATSRDRDRGGSYEQYF. DNA of the CDR3: TGTGCCACCAGCAGAGATCGGGACAGGGGAGGATCCTACGAGCAGTACTTC.

This clonotype has at least ten counts. The rearrangement uses TRBV12-3 or TRBV12-4 and TRBJ1-2; D gene unclear. The CDR3 spans 12 residues. V shed 3 bases and J shed 4 bases, with 6 bases lying between them. The DNA for the CDR3 is TGTGCCAGCAGTTTCGTTGGCTATGGCTACACCTTC. Encoded protein: CASSFVGYGYTF.

This clonotype appeared many times. The chain recombines TRBV9 with TRBJ2-3; no clear D. V was shortened by 0 bases and J by 2 bases, with 7 bases between the two germline ends. This CDR3 is 14 amino acids long. The germline V gene encodes CDR1 SGDLS and CDR2 YYNGEE. The CDR3 region is CASSVGYSTDTQYF. DNA of the CDR3: TGTGCCAGCAGCGTAGGCTATTCCACAGATACGCAGTATTTT.

This clonotype was detected a few times. In nucleotides, the CDR3 is TGCGCCAGCACCGGACGGCGGATCTCCTACGAGCAGTACTTC. Amino acids: CASTGRRISYEQYF. The V and J genes are TRBV10-2 and TRBJ2-7; D is uncertain. V was pared by 7 bases and J by 0 bases, with 13 bases between. Germline CDR1 reads WSHSY; CDR2 reads SAAADI. The CDR3 sequence is 14 residues long.

The J gene is TRBJ2-3, the V gene TRBV3-1; D is unclear. V dropped 2 bases and J dropped 4 bases, with 7 bases sitting between them. The CDR3 sequence is 13 residues long. Germline V CDR1 and CDR2: LGHDT, YNNKEL (reference sequence). The CDR3 sequence: CASSQSFADTQYF. The CDR3 nucleotides are TGTGCCAGCAGCCAATCTTTCGCAGATACGCAGTATTTT.

This clonotype was counted many times. The chain recombines TRBV10-2 with TRBJ1-4, with D possibly TRBD1 on 5 matching bases. The CDR3 is made up of 12 amino acids. Per the germline V gene, CDR1 is WSHSY and CDR2 is SAAADI. Deletions cut 8 bases from V and 13 bases from J, with 17 bases between. The CDR3 coding sequence is TGCGCCAGCGGGGCATCTCGAGAGGGACTGTTTTTT. Encoded protein: CASGASREGLFF.

The sample holds many counts of this clonotype. CDR3 sequence: CSARTRGRVTEAFF. The CDR3 coding sequence is TGCAGTGCTAGGACCAGGGGTAGGGTCACTGAAGCTTTCTTT. This sequence joins TRBV20-1 and TRBJ1-1, with D tentatively TRBD1 (6 bases). The CDR3 runs to 14 residues. The V gene lost 3 bases and the J gene lost 4 bases, with 15 bases spanning the gap. Germline V gene lookup returns CDR1 DFQATT and CDR2 SNEGSKA (reference sequence).